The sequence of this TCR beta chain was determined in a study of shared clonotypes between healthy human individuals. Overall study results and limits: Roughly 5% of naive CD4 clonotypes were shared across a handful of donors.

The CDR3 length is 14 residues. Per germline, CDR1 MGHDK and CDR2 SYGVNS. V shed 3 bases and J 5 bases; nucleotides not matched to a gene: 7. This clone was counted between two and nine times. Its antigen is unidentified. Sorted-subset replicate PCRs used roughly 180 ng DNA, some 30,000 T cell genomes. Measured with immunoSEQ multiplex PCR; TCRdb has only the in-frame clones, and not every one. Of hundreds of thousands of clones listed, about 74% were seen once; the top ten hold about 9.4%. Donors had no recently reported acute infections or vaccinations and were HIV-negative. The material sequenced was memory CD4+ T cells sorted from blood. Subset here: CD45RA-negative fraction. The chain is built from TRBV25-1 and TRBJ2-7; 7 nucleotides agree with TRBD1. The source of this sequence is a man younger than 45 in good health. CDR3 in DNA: TGTGCCAGCAGTGACCCAGGGGGTAAGAACGAGCAGTACTTC. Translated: CASSDPGGKNEQYF.